A single sample gave rise to the 21 T cell receptor beta chains below, sequenced in a study of T cell responses to AZD1222 COVID-19 vaccine. Clones were read by immunoSEQ multiplex PCR, and TCRdb kept only the in-frame ones, dropping some. Altogether 95,000 to 150,000 clones are present, around 90% being singletons, with the ten largest covering around 8%. The sequencing used peripheral blood, collected on day 0 of AZD1222 vaccination. These receptors came from an adult in good health.

CDR3 DNA sequence: TGTGCCAGCAGCTTAGCGTTGGGGTATGGCTACACCTTC. This translates into CASSLALGYGYTF. The chain carries TRBV7-6 and TRBJ1-2; D call uncertain. The CDR3 is 13 residues long. The V gene's germline CDR1 is SGHVS and CDR2 FNYEAQ. With 0 bases removed from V and 5 bases from J, the gap between germline ends came to 7 bases.

This chain's CDR3 is CATSRDRTGRSSYNEQFF. As DNA, the CDR3 is TGTGCCACCAGCAGAGATAGGACAGGGCGGAGCTCCTACAATGAGCAGTTCTTC. The chain has TRBV15 and TRBJ2-1; TRBD1 aligns across 8 bases. V lost 0 bases to trimming and J lost 0 bases; unmatched junction nucleotides: 7. This CDR3 has 18 amino acids. The germline gives CDR1 LNHNV, CDR2 YYDKDF (reference sequence).

The rearrangement joins TRBV12-3 or TRBV12-4 to TRBJ2-2; no firm D call. The CDR3 length is 13 residues. Trimming pared 3 bases from V and 5 bases from J, leaving 7 bases between. The CDR3 reads CASSLVGTGELFF. The CDR3 DNA sequence: TGTGCCAGCAGTTTGGTGGGGACCGGGGAGCTGTTTTTT.

The V call is TRBV9, the J call TRBJ1-5; D gene ambiguous. Trimming took off 0 bases at V and 2 bases at J, with 12 bases between the two ends. From germline, CDR1 is SGDLS and CDR2 YYNGEE. There are 16 residues in the CDR3. The CDR3 protein is CASSVDGRIGNQPQHF. CDR3 bases: TGTGCCAGCAGCGTAGATGGCAGAATAGGCAATCAGCCCCAGCATTTT.

V is TRBV18 and J is TRBJ1-4, with D unclear. CDR3 length equals 19 residues. CDR1 is KGHSH and CDR2 is LQKENI in the germline V gene. Trimming cost V 4 bases and J 3 bases, with 24 bases left between them. The CDR3 sequence is CASSLNTAPHRAANEKLFF. The CDR3 DNA is TGTGCCAGCTCACTCAACACGGCCCCCCACAGAGCCGCTAATGAAAAACTGTTTTTT.

This clone was detected only once. The V and J genes are TRBV28 and TRBJ2-7, with a weak D call TRBD1 (6 bases). From germline, CDR1 is MDHEN and CDR2 SYDVKM. This CDR3 is built from 13 residues. V dropped 7 bases and J dropped 3 bases, with 13 bases sitting between them. The CDR3 DNA reads as TGTGCCAGCAAAGGGACATCATTCTACGAGCAGTACTTC. It translates to CASKGTSFYEQYF. Full variable domain (outside the CDR3, taken from reference TRBV28 and TRBJ2-7): DVKVTQSSRYLVKRTGEKVFLECVQDMDHENMFWYRQDPGLGLRLIYFSYDVKMKEKGDIPEGYSVSREKKERFSLILESASTNQTSMYLCASKGTSFYEQYFGPGTRLTVT.

This chain uses TRBV13 with TRBJ1-3; weak D call: TRBD1 (6 bases). CDR1 and CDR2 (germline): PRHDT, FYEKMQ (reference sequence). The CDR3 is 12 amino acids. V was pared by 2 bases and J by 7 bases, with 6 bases between. CDR3 DNA sequence: TGTGCCAGCAGCTTAAGGGGGAACACCATATATTTT. Translating it yields CASSLRGNTIYF.

This clone was detected only once. The chain employs TRBV6-2 or TRBV6-3 and TRBJ2-5; maybe TRBD1 (5 bases). CDR3 length: 13 residues. Trimming pared 5 bases from V and 5 bases from J, leaving 12 bases between. Germline V gene data show CDR1 as MNHEY and CDR2 as SVGEGT. CDR3 residues: CASSHRTLETQYF. The CDR3 DNA sequence: TGTGCCAGCAGTCACAGGACCTTGGAGACCCAGTACTTC.

This clone was detected ten times or more. V and J are TRBV3-1 (or the pseudogene TRBV3-2) and TRBJ2-5; TRBD2 is a possible D gene (6 bases). V lost 3 bases to trimming and J lost 2 bases, with 22 bases between them. The CDR3 has 18 amino acids. Germline V gives CDR1 LGHDT, CDR2 YNNKEL (reference sequence). In DNA form, the CDR3 reads TGTGCCAGCAGCCACCGCTTTGCGGGACTCGACCTTCAAGAGACCCAGTACTTC. Translating gives CASSHRFAGLDLQETQYF.

This clone was seen just once. The rearrangement joins TRBV27 to TRBJ1-3; D is perhaps TRBD1 (5 bases). Germline lookup yields CDR1 MNHEY and CDR2 SMNVEV (reference sequence). V was trimmed by 3 bases and J by 0 bases, leaving 6 bases between them. The CDR3 runs to 14 residues. CDR3 sequence (DNA): TGTGCCAGCAGTTTCGGGGGCTCTGGAAACACCATATATTTT. Protein product: CASSFGGSGNTIYF.

The chain uses TRBV2 and TRBJ2-1, with D perhaps matching TRBD2 (5 bases). In germline, CDR1 is SNHLY, CDR2 FYNNEI. Trimming took off 1 base at V and 5 bases at J, with 12 bases between the two ends. The CDR3 has 15 amino acids. For the CDR3, the DNA is TGTGCCAGCAGTGAAGACCAGCGGTCTGACAATGAGCAGTTCTTC. It encodes CASSEDQRSDNEQFF.

The J gene is TRBJ1-4, the V gene TRBV2, with a weak D call TRBD1 (6 bases). Per the germline V gene, CDR1 is SNHLY and CDR2 is FYNNEI. The CDR3 has 14 amino acids. Trimming pared 6 bases from V and 1 base from J, leaving 9 bases between. CDR3 coding DNA: TGTGCCAGCAGCGCAGGGGTAACTAATGAAAAACTGTTTTTT. Amino acids: CASSAGVTNEKLFF. Full variable domain (missing parts from reference TRBV2 and TRBJ1-4): EPEVTQTPSHQVTQMGQEVILRCVPISNHLYFYWYRQILGQKVEFLVSFYNNEISEKSEIFDDQFSVERPDGSNFTLKIRSTKLEDSAMYFCASSAGVTNEKLFFGSGTQLSVL.

The chain recombines TRBV28 with TRBJ2-7; 7 nucleotides match TRBD1. Germline V gene lookup returns CDR1 MDHEN and CDR2 SYDVKM. V was pared by 6 bases and J by 4 bases, with 9 bases of the junction left unmatched. This CDR3 spans 14 amino acids. The DNA for the CDR3 is TGTGCCAGCAGGCCTACAGGGGATTGGTACGAGCAGTACTTC. Its translation is CASRPTGDWYEQYF.

The rearrangement links TRBV11-2 to TRBJ1-1; tentatively, D is TRBD1 (6 bases). V was pared by 1 base and J by 5 bases, with 14 bases between. Germline lookup yields CDR1 SGHAT and CDR2 FQNNGV. This CDR3 is built from 15 residues. In nucleotides, the CDR3 is TGTGCCAGCAGCTTAGTCACAGGGTTTAGGACTGAAGCTTTCTTT. Its protein product is CASSLVTGFRTEAFF.

The CDR3 loop reads CASSYGTGGFYGYTF. The CDR3 DNA reads TGTGCCAGCAGTTATGGGACAGGGGGCTTCTATGGCTACACCTTC. J is TRBJ1-2 and V is TRBV6-5; 12 positions match TRBD1. V trimming: 3 bases; J trimming: 4 bases; junction bases outside the gene matches: 3. The length of the CDR3 is 15 residues. Looked up from germline, CDR1 is MNHEY and CDR2 is SVGAGI.

The chain joins TRBV6-5 to TRBJ2-7; TRBD2 matches at 10 bases. V was pared by 0 bases and J by 5 bases, with 7 bases of the junction left unmatched. The CDR3 is 16 residues long. Per germline, CDR1 MNHEY and CDR2 SVGAGI. In nucleotides, the CDR3 is TGTGCCAGCAGTTACTCGAGGGGACTAGCGATAAACGAGCAGTACTTC. Translated, it gives CASSYSRGLAINEQYF.

This sequence joins TRBV27 and TRBJ2-7, with 11 positions matching TRBD2. Germline lookup yields CDR1 MNHEY and CDR2 SMNVEV (reference sequence). The ends lost 2 bases at V and 4 bases at J; junction bases unmatched: 7. This CDR3 comprises 16 residues. CDR3 DNA: TGTGCCAGCAGTTTAAGGACTAGCGGGTCTCTTTACGAGCAGTACTTC. Amino acid sequence: CASSLRTSGSLYEQYF.

V is TRBV12-3 or TRBV12-4 and J is TRBJ1-1; D is undetermined. Trimming left V 2 bases short and J 8 bases short, with 6 bases between. The CDR3 sequence is 11 residues long. CDR3 DNA sequence: TGTGCCAGCAGTTTATGGAGCGAAGCTTTCTTT. Protein: CASSLWSEAFF.

This clone was seen once. The chain joins TRBV7-3 to TRBJ2-1; D not resolved. This CDR3 contains 16 residues. Germline V gene data show CDR1 as SGHTA and CDR2 as FQGTGA. The V end lost 3 bases, the J end lost 0 bases, and 12 bases lay between the germline ends. The DNA for the CDR3 is TGTGCCAGCAGCTTTAACTCCCCCAGCTCCTACAATGAGCAGTTCTTC. It specifies CASSFNSPSSYNEQFF.

This chain uses TRBV11-2 with TRBJ1-1, with D tentatively TRBD1 (6 bases). The length of the CDR3 is 16 residues. Trimming took off 5 bases at V and 1 base at J, with 17 bases between the two ends. In germline, CDR1 is SGHAT, CDR2 FQNNGV. CDR3 in amino acids: CASSHRGGNTNTEAFF. CDR3 DNA sequence: TGTGCCAGCAGCCACCGAGGGGGGAACACGAACACTGAAGCTTTCTTT.

The sample holds a few counts of this clone. The V and J genes are TRBV4-2 and TRBJ2-5, with 15 bases that match TRBD2. From germline, CDR1 is LGHNA and CDR2 YNFKEQ. Trimming took 1 base from V and 1 from J; bases not matched to a gene: 1. This CDR3 contains 17 residues. The CDR3 nucleotides read TGTGCCAGCAGCCAAGGGACTAGCGGGGGGGCCCAAGAGACCCAGTACTTC. It codes for CASSQGTSGGAQETQYF.